These T cell receptor beta chains were read from a single sample in a study of blood T cell repertoires in COVID-19. Clones were read by immunoSEQ multiplex PCR, and TCRdb kept only the in-frame ones, dropping some. The data show approximately 350,000 clones, 75% to 90% seen once. Sequencing input: peripheral blood. The receptors originated from a woman aged 60 to 75 with COVID-19, enrolled during active disease. Both conserved end residues are part of each CDR3. Each record gives: V gene, J gene, D gene, CDR3 protein, CDR3 DNA. The D gene is left open where the match is weak.

>TRBV10-3|TRBJ2-1|TRBD2
CAISETSGGNVEQFF
TGTGCCATCAGTGAGACTAGCGGGGGGAATGTTGAGCAGTTCTTC
>TRBV11-3|TRBJ1-3|TRBD1
CASSRTGAGNTIYF
TGTGCCAGCAGCCGGACAGGGGCTGGAAACACCATATATTTT
>TRBV18|TRBJ1-1|-
CASSPPGVEAAFF
TGTGCCAGCTCACCCCCCGGGGTCGAGGCAGCTTTCTTT
>TRBV19|TRBJ1-2|TRBD1
CASRSTGALLYGYTF
TGTGCCAGTAGGTCGACAGGGGCCCTGCTCTATGGCTACACCTTC
>TRBV6-5|TRBJ1-2|TRBD1
CASRLTGAAPYGYTF
TGTGCCAGCAGGCTGACAGGGGCAGCCCCCTATGGCTACACCTTC
>TRBV25-1|TRBJ2-5|-
CASSESPEETQYF
TGTGCCAGCAGTGAATCCCCGGAAGAGACCCAGTACTTC
>TRBV2|TRBJ1-2|-
CASSVPDTNYGYTF
TGTGCCAGCAGTGTTCCGGACACCAACTATGGCTACACCTTC
>TRBV4-1|TRBJ2-7|TRBD2
CASSQGKGQGTSGAHEQYF
TGCGCCAGCAGCCAAGGAAAGGGGCAGGGGACTAGCGGGGCTCACGAGCAGTACTTC
>TRBV7-2|TRBJ1-4|-
CASSLDATVKLFF
TGTGCCAGCAGCTTAGACGCGACAGTCAAACTGTTTTTT
>TRBV3-1/TRBV3-2|TRBJ1-2|-
CASSQARIHGYTF
TGTGCCAGCAGCCAGGCCAGGATACATGGCTACACCTTC
>TRBV19|TRBJ1-1|-
CASSPGVGTEAFF
TGTGCCAGTAGTCCAGGGGTAGGCACTGAAGCTTTCTTT
>TRBV4-2|TRBJ2-2|TRBD2
CASSQDLTSGGAPGELFF
TGTGCCAGCAGCCAAGATCTCACTAGCGGGGGGGCCCCCGGGGAGCTGTTTTTT
>TRBV5-1|TRBJ2-5|-
CASSLRTDQETQYF
TGCGCCAGCAGCTTAAGGACAGACCAAGAGACCCAGTACTTC
>TRBV4-1|TRBJ1-5|TRBD1
CASSQPGQGFYQPQHF
TGCGCCAGCAGCCAACCCGGACAGGGGTTTTATCAGCCCCAGCATTTT
>TRBV7-7|TRBJ2-5|TRBD2
CASSLNPGTIGQETQYF
TGTGCCAGCAGCTTAAACCCCGGGACTATTGGTCAAGAGACCCAGTACTTC
>TRBV7-2|TRBJ1-2|TRBD1
CASSLARTGGHGYTF
TGTGCCAGCAGCTTAGCTCGCACAGGGGGCCATGGCTACACCTTC
>TRBV5-4|TRBJ2-3|TRBD1
CASSADRGRPDTQYF
TGTGCCAGCAGCGCGGATAGGGGGCGACCAGATACGCAGTATTTT
>TRBV9|TRBJ2-7|TRBD1
CASSTSGTGGYEQYF
TGTGCCAGCTCTACCTCCGGGACAGGGGGCTACGAGCAGTACTTC
>TRBV4-1|TRBJ2-4|-
CASSQDRLTRNLAKNIQYF
TGCGCCAGCAGCCAAGATCGACTAACCCGCAACCTAGCTAAAAACATTCAGTACTTC
>TRBV2|TRBJ1-5|-
CASRRTANQPQHF
TGTGCCAGCAGGAGGACAGCAAATCAGCCCCAGCATTTT
>TRBV19|TRBJ1-2|-
CASSSSGIYYGYTF
TGTGCCAGTAGTTCGTCCGGGATTTACTATGGCTACACCTTC